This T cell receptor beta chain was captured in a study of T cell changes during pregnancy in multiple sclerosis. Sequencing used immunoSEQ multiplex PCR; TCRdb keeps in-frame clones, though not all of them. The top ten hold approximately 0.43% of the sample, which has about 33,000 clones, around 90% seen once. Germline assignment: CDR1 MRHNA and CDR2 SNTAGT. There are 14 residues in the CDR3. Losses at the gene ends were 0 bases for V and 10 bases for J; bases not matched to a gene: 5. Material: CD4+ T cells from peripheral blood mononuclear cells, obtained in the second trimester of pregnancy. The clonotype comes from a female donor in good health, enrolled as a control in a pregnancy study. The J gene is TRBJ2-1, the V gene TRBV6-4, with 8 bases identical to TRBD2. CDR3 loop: CASSDSAGGGEQFF. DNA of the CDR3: TGTGCCAGCAGTGACTCTGCGGGAGGCGGGGAGCAGTTCTTC.